This T cell receptor (beta chain) comes out of a study of identical twins. Unique molecular identifiers were in the cDNA, with template-switch universal primer binding. From the 5' RACE reads, TCRdb called clonotypes with MiXCR, one entry per CDR3 protein. The sample comprises some 1,600,000 distinct CDR3 sequences, about 32% of which are singletons, and around 0.25% rests with the top ten. CDR1 is ENHRY and CDR2 is SYGVKD in the germline V gene. The CDR3 runs to 18 residues. V dropped 3 bases and J dropped 2 bases, with 20 bases sitting between them. As to this clonotype: Its antigen is not known.

General study findings and limits: Twins' excess sharing was less marked for out-of-frame beta sequences. Models underestimated TCR alpha sharing (out-of-frame) in monozygotic twins.

Sequencing was done on a sample of cord blood. The receptor's source is a newborn girl in good health. V usage is TRBV10-3 and J usage is TRBJ2-4; maybe TRBD2 (7 bases). CDR3 amino acids: CAISESGGPPKTKNIQYF. CDR3 DNA: TGTGCCATCAGTGAATCGGGGGGCCCTCCAAAAACCAAAAACATTCAGTACTTC.